Each of the 28 T cell receptor beta chains below was sequenced from the same sample in a study of blood T cells in healthy people across ages. Together with a sample-barcoded 5' primer, a J-beta primer mix was included in a second PCR lasting 7 to 11 cycles. In TCRdb, the 5' RACE reads were re-called with MiXCR into one record per CDR3 protein. In the table there are fewer than 950,000 distinct CDR3 sequences, roughly 40% of which are singletons. Specimen: blood. The receptors stem from a man between 18 and 29 years old in good health.

V is TRBV14 and J is TRBJ1-2; D ambiguous. The germline V and J ends were trimmed by 0 bases and 4 bases, with 12 bases remaining between them. The CDR3 has 15 amino acids. CDR1 is SGHDN, CDR2 FVKESK, per germline. CDR3 DNA: TGTGCCAGCAGCCAAGATGGGAGAGAGACCTATGGCTACACCTTC. It codes for CASSQDGRETYGYTF. The whole variable domain, filled in from reference TRBV14 and TRBJ1-2, reads EAGVTQFPSHSVIEKGQTVTLRCDPISGHDNLYWYRRVMGKEIKFLLHFVKESKQDESGMPNNRFLAERTGGTYSTLKVQPAELEDSGVYFCASSQDGRETYGYTFGSGTRLTVV.

This clonotype was detected a few times. The chain has TRBV12-3 or TRBV12-4 and TRBJ2-1; D not certain. V was cut by 5 bases and J by 13 bases, with 12 bases left in between. This CDR3 is built from 11 residues. Here the CDR3 reads CASSIQETQFF. CDR3 nucleotides: TGTGCCAGCAGTATCCAAGAGACCCAGTTCTTC.

This chain connects TRBV4-3 to TRBJ1-1; the match to TRBD1 covers 7 bases. Germline values: CDR1 LGHNA, CDR2 YSLEER. The ends lost 4 bases at V and 0 bases at J; junction bases unmatched: 8. The CDR3 has 16 residues. The CDR3 bases are TGCGCCAGCAGCCTAAACCCGGGACAGCTGAACACTGAAGCTTTCTTT. The encoded protein is CASSLNPGQLNTEAFF.

This clonotype was detected a few times. This chain connects TRBV20-1 to TRBJ2-3, with no clear D. Per the germline V gene, CDR1 is DFQATT and CDR2 is SNEGSKA (reference sequence). Trimming stripped 0 bases from V and 0 bases from J, with 22 bases between. This CDR3 spans 19 amino acids. The CDR3 sequence is CSARDRVGRGTSSTDTQYF. DNA for the CDR3: TGCAGTGCTAGAGATCGGGTAGGGCGAGGCACATCTAGCACAGATACGCAGTATTTT.

There are a few counts of this clonotype. The chain has TRBV7-2 and TRBJ2-7, with D perhaps matching TRBD2 (7 bases). Germline V gene data show CDR1 as SGHTA and CDR2 as FQGNSA. V shed 5 bases and J shed 7 bases, with 27 bases lying between them. The length of the CDR3 is 17 residues. In DNA, the CDR3 is TGTGCCAGCAGCCATACACAAGGGGGGGGTCCCAACAATGAGCAGTACTTC. Translation gives CASSHTQGGGPNNEQYF.

V gene TRBV9 combines with J gene TRBJ2-3, with a possible D match to TRBD2 (6 bases). The CDR3 is 18 amino acids. Per the germline V gene, CDR1 is SGDLS and CDR2 is YYNGEE. V was clipped by 0 bases and J by 8 bases, with 25 bases between them. The DNA for the CDR3 is TGTGCCAGCAGCGTAGCCTCCGGGACTTTCGCCCTGGGACTTACGCAGTATTTT. It encodes CASSVASGTFALGLTQYF.

This chain joins TRBV19 and TRBJ1-2, with D perhaps matching TRBD1 (5 bases). Germline V gives CDR1 LNHDA, CDR2 SQIVND (reference sequence). There are 14 residues in the CDR3. V was pared by 6 bases and J by 4 bases, with 15 bases between. DNA for the CDR3: TGTGCCAGTAGGAGGGACCAGGGCGGCTATGGCTACACCTTC. It codes for CASRRDQGGYGYTF.

The chain couples TRBV7-2 to TRBJ1-4; TRBD1 aligns across 11 bases. Germline values: CDR1 SGHTA, CDR2 FQGNSA. V trimming: 5 bases; J trimming: 7 bases; junction bases outside the gene matches: 6. The CDR3 covers 15 residues. Written as DNA, the CDR3 is TGTGCCAGCAGCCTCCCGGGACAGGGGGGTGAAAAACTGTTTTTT. Translated: CASSLPGQGGEKLFF.

This clonotype occurred a few times. This chain links TRBV3-1 with TRBJ1-2; D is possibly TRBD1 (5 bases). Germline V gives CDR1 LGHDT, CDR2 YNNKEL (reference sequence). Trimming took 4 bases from V and 4 from J, leaving 13 bases between them. The CDR3 spans 14 residues. The chain's CDR3 is CASSRTGTIYGYTF. In nucleotides, the CDR3 is TGTGCCAGCAGCCGAACCGGGACTATCTATGGCTACACCTTC.

A few counts support this clonotype. The chain has TRBV30 and TRBJ2-7; D gene uncertain. Trimming took off 3 bases at V and 10 bases at J, with 16 bases between the two ends. Germline V gene sequence: CDR1 GTSNPN, CDR2 SVGIG (reference sequence). The CDR3 is made up of 12 amino acids. The CDR3: CAWRKTPLTQYF. The CDR3 DNA sequence: TGTGCCTGGAGAAAAACACCACTAACCCAGTACTTC.

The chain uses TRBV20-1 and TRBJ1-2; D perhaps matches TRBD1 (5 bases). Trimming left V 5 bases short and J 2 bases short, with 24 bases between. This CDR3 has 17 amino acids. CDR1 is DFQATT and CDR2 is SNEGSKA in the germline V gene (reference sequence). The CDR3 DNA reads TGCAGTGCTCGACTACCGGGACGCCCGTTGAGGAACTATGGCTACACCTTC. Residues: CSARLPGRPLRNYGYTF.

A few counts support this clonotype. The chain couples TRBV5-1 to TRBJ2-5; D gene uncertain. This CDR3 is built from 14 residues. Trimming took off 4 bases at V and 2 bases at J, with 12 bases between the two ends. Germline CDR1 SGHRS, CDR2 YFSETQ. The CDR3 reads CASSTPRIQETQYF. The CDR3 DNA follows: TGCGCCAGCAGCACCCCACGAATACAAGAGACCCAGTACTTC. The full variable domain, in which reference TRBV5-1 and TRBJ2-5 provide the parts outside the CDR3, is KAGVTQTPRYLIKTRGQQVTLSCSPISGHRSVSWYQQTPGQGLQFLFEYFSETQRNKGNFPGRFSGRQFSNSRSEMNVSTLELGDSALYLCASSTPRIQETQYFGPGTRLLVL.

J is TRBJ2-1 and V is TRBV4-2, with D perhaps matching TRBD1 or TRBD2 (6 bases each). Trimming left V 0 bases short and J 8 bases short, with 20 bases between. This CDR3 comprises 17 residues. Germline V gene sequence: CDR1 LGHNA, CDR2 YNFKEQ. The CDR3 nucleotides are TGTGCCAGCAGCCAAGATGGGTTTGAGGGGGGCGGGGATGAGCAGTTCTTC. Translation gives CASSQDGFEGGGDEQFF.

V is TRBV4-1 and J is TRBJ2-1, with D maybe TRBD2 (6 bases). The CDR3 runs to 13 residues. CDR1 is MGHRA, CDR2 YSYEKL, per germline. Trimming took 4 bases from V and 9 from J, leaving 13 bases between them. The CDR3 nucleotides read TGCGCCAGCAGCCCCGGAGGGGCAACTGAGCAGTTCTTC. It translates to CASSPGGATEQFF.

This clonotype has a count of ten or more. The chain has TRBV7-9 and TRBJ2-3; unclear D gene. The CDR3 contains 15 residues. Germline assignment: CDR1 SEHNR and CDR2 FQNEAQ (reference sequence). With 1 base removed from V and 0 bases from J, the gap between germline ends came to 8 bases. Here the CDR3 reads CASSLGQSSTDTQYF. In DNA, the CDR3 is TGTGCCAGCAGCTTAGGGCAGTCAAGCACAGATACGCAGTATTTT.

This clonotype was seen repeatedly, ten times or more. The genes are TRBV7-2 and TRBJ2-1; the match to TRBD2 covers 8 bases. CDR3 size: 14 residues. V shed 7 bases, J shed 9 bases, and the junction held 11 bases outside the gene matches. In germline, CDR1 is SGHTA, CDR2 FQGNSA. The CDR3 loop is CASTRDQRGSEQFF. The CDR3 nucleotides read TGTGCCAGCACCCGTGATCAGCGGGGGTCTGAGCAGTTCTTC.

V is TRBV7-9 and J is TRBJ1-5; a weak D match, TRBD1 (5 bases). The V end lost 5 bases, the J end lost 1 base, and 12 bases lay between the germline ends. Looked up from germline, CDR1 is SEHNR and CDR2 is FQNEAQ (reference sequence). This CDR3 has 15 amino acids. The CDR3 nucleotides are TGTGCCAGCAGCCGGCTTGGGGGGAGCAATCAGCCCCAGCATTTT. This translates into CASSRLGGSNQPQHF.

The J gene is TRBJ2-2, the V gene TRBV20-1; D perhaps matches TRBD2 (5 bases). This CDR3 region has 15 residues. Germline CDR1 is DFQATT and CDR2 is SNEGSKA (reference sequence). The ends were cut back, 3 bases at V and 1 base at J, with 12 bases in the middle. CDR3 sequence: CSARSLALNTGELFF. In nucleotides, the CDR3 is TGCAGTGCTAGGAGTCTAGCTCTGAACACCGGGGAGCTGTTTTTT.

The chain recombines TRBV7-9 with TRBJ2-1; no clear D gene. Trimming took 3 bases from V and 2 from J, leaving 17 bases between them. Germline CDR1 is SEHNR and CDR2 is FQNEAQ (reference sequence). This CDR3 contains 17 residues. CDR3 coding DNA: TGTGCCAGCAGCTTCCGAGTGGGTAGGAAGCCCTACAATGAGCAGTTCTTC. Amino acid sequence: CASSFRVGRKPYNEQFF.

Concerning this clonotype: At one end, the junction sequence differs from germline, possibly due to a read error. The V and J genes are TRBV6-6 and TRBJ1-1, with no clear D. This CDR3 has 14 residues. In germline, CDR1 is MNHNY, CDR2 SVGAGI (reference sequence). The CDR3, as DNA: TGTGCCAGCAATTACTCAGGACCCAACACTGAAGCTTTCTTT. Translating it yields CASNYSGPNTEAFF.

This clonotype has just a few counts. J is TRBJ2-1 and V is TRBV4-1; 11 nucleotides line up with TRBD2. CDR1 MGHRA and CDR2 YSYEKL come from the germline V gene. J lost 7 bases, V lost 2 bases, and 10 bases had no gene match. This CDR3 comprises 17 residues. CDR3 in amino acids: CASSQPITSGGKNEQFF. As DNA, the CDR3 is TGCGCCAGCAGCCAACCTATTACTAGCGGGGGAAAAAATGAGCAGTTCTTC.

The rearrangement uses TRBV20-1 and TRBJ2-5; D gene uncertain. The DNA end is a closer match to TRBJ2-1, so the J assignment may be wrong. The CDR3 contains 14 residues. The germline V gene has CDR1 DFQATT and CDR2 SNEGSKA (reference sequence). Here the CDR3 DNA reads TGCAGTGCTAGAGATCAGGCTAACCAAGAGACCCAGTTCTTC. This gives the protein CSARDQANQETQFF.

This clonotype was detected only a few times. The chain joins TRBV2 to TRBJ1-2; the match to TRBD1 covers 8 bases. V was clipped by 6 bases and J by 5 bases; unmatched bases: 14. This CDR3 has 16 amino acids. Germline CDR1 and CDR2: SNHLY and FYNNEI. In DNA form, the CDR3 reads TGTGCCAGCAGGCAAAAATCCGGGACAGGTCAATATGGCTACACCTTC. As protein: CASRQKSGTGQYGYTF.

The chain couples TRBV12-3 or TRBV12-4 to TRBJ1-6; D is unresolved. The CDR3 has 12 residues. Trimming took off 7 bases at V and 5 bases at J, with 6 bases between the two ends. In nucleotides, the CDR3 is TGTGCCAGCAAATCGGATAATTCACCCCTCCACTTT. This translates into CASKSDNSPLHF.

Turning to this clonotype: A much larger clone lies one base from this, so it may be a read error. The chain joins TRBV12-3 or TRBV12-4 to TRBJ2-1; D call uncertain. The CDR3 sequence is 15 residues long. Trimming removed 1 base at V and 8 bases at J, with 15 bases between. CDR3 sequence (DNA): TGTGCCAGCAGTTTAGTCGCCAGTAGGGCTCATGAGCAGTTCTTC. As protein: CASSLVASRAHEQFF.

This clonotype has a count of ten or more. V is TRBV5-1 and J is TRBJ1-2; D call uncertain. The CDR3 sequence is 13 residues long. Germline CDR1 is SGHRS and CDR2 is YFSETQ. V lost 5 bases and J lost 4, with 12 bases in between. The CDR3 DNA reads TGCGCCAGCAGATTCGGGGATGGCTATGGCTACACCTTC. Translating it yields CASRFGDGYGYTF.

The chain uses TRBV6-1 and TRBJ2-3, with unresolved D. Germline CDR1 and CDR2: MNHNS and SASEGT. V was clipped by 7 bases and J by 2 bases, with 16 bases between them. The CDR3 is 15 amino acids. The CDR3 sequence is CASTEAWTYTDTQYF. The DNA of the CDR3 is TGTGCCAGCACCGAAGCCTGGACCTACACAGATACGCAGTATTTT.

This clonotype was recorded a few times. This chain uses TRBV29-1 with TRBJ1-2; D might be TRBD1 (5 bases). The CDR3 extends over 12 amino acids. Germline CDR1 is SQVTM and CDR2 is ANQGSEA. V was cut by 1 base and J by 8 bases, with 11 bases left in between. The CDR3 coding sequence is TGCAGCGTTGAAGGCGGGGGTCAAGGCTACACCTTC. It yields the protein CSVEGGGQGYTF.